The source of this TCR beta chain is a study of T cells in Graves' hyperthyroidism and ophthalmopathy (dated by TCRdb to between 2019 and 2020). Looking at the study overall: Peripheral blood was collected at initial diagnosis, before any treatment. To identify distinguishing TCR V-J signatures, a discovery cohort of about 95 patients was used, comprising under 45 with Graves' ophthalmopathy and 55 to 65 with stable Graves' hyperthyroidism. An independent validation cohort of fewer than 20 hyperthyroidism patients and about 16 patients who later progressed to ophthalmopathy tested prospective prediction of ophthalmopathy. The roughly 91 discovery patients were randomly divided into training and test sets at a 7:3 ratio. In more than five Graves' hyperthyroidism patients, the study also compared T-cell repertoires from thyroid tissue with T-cell repertoires from blood. After blood sampling, hyperthyroidism patients were treated with methimazole at a starting dose of 30 mg daily, and ophthalmopathy patients were treated with high-dose intravenous methylprednisolone. The paper describes TCR Vbeta CDR3 sequencing of about 140 peripheral blood samples, made up of 43 ophthalmopathy patients, some 76 hyperthyroidism patients and about 17 progressor patients.

What the study reported, not specific to this receptor: Most expanded thyroid clonotypes (frequency above 0.001) were also found in blood, which suggests that blood repertoires may mirror thyroid immune responses. Sample size was not statistically predetermined, and blinding of investigators to group allocation was not performed. In cross-validation, a model built on a 13 V-J signature told ophthalmopathy apart from stable hyperthyroidism with under 90% sensitivity and roughly 81% specificity, and in testing the same model reached 80%/75%. In validation, the model predicted progression to ophthalmopathy with approximately 71% sensitivity and about 73% specificity, a median of 6.5 months before onset.

The TCR beta CDR3 regions were amplified from the RNA transcripts. A first-round RT-PCR of the TCR CDR3 used the HTBI primer set with the Qiagen OneStep RT-PCR kit. Libraries were constructed in a second round of multiplex PCR, after which size selection and purification were carried out. Paired-end sequencing of the libraries was performed with 100 bp reads on an Illumina HiSeq2000. Concerning the study's data processing: SOAPnuke was used to process the raw data, removing reads that contained adapters or uncalled bases, had a mean Phred below 15, or lacked an exact match to the constant primer or identifier. COPE v1.2.5 was used to merge the high-quality paired reads, and each unique nucleotide sequence was defined as a clonotype. MiTCR v1.1 was used to align the clonotypes against IMGT TRBV, TRBD and TRBJ reference segments. Only V-J combinations with frequency above 0.0001, covering about 99% of repertoires, were analysed. The TCS score was defined as the ratio of F50 (clonal expansion) to E x V (chaos), calculated using BLOSUM62-based TCRdist between CDR3 peptides within each V-J. Welch's t-statistics and random forest reduced approximately 520 V-J features to roughly 13, which were used in a naive Bayes classifier (R e1071). TCRdb's own reprocessing of the public reads used fastp at Q25 and MiXCR and kept productive beta chains. Merged by CDR3 protein, the rows form single entries marked with the most common genes and DNA. Here the V and J calls rest on TCRdb's processing, not on the authors' analysis. The sample records roughly 640,000 distinct CDR3 sequences, around 16% of which are singletons. 2.5% to 4% of the sample comes from the top ten.

With regard to this clonotype: No cognate antigen has been identified for it. No much larger clone exists at a distance of one base, and base qualities are not known.

Reading the germline V gene gives CDR1 SGHTA and CDR2 FQGTGA. The cysteine opens and the phenylalanine closes a CDR3 of 15 amino acids. The entry retains the CDR3 DNA only, 45 bases that are in frame from base 1. Trimming costs V 5 bases and J 6 bases, and their ends lie 18 bases apart. Moderately to severely active disease, a Clinical Activity Score of at least 3, a NOSPECS grade of at least 4, and a duration under 3 months were present in ophthalmopathy patients. The study excluded patients with uncontrolled infections, other autoimmune diseases, pregnancy or lactation. Diagnoses were established on the basis of clinical symptoms, serum thyroxine and TRAb, thyroid ultrasound, and orbital computed tomography. PBMCs were separated from 10 ml of fresh peripheral blood using Ficoll-Paque density gradient centrifugation. Total RNA was extracted using Trizol reagent, and RNA quality was assessed on an Agilent 2100 Bioanalyzer.

The TCR sequence derives from a woman in her thirties or forties with Graves' ophthalmopathy. The sequenced sample consisted of blood. Rearrangement joined TRBV7-3 to TRBJ2-3, with the D call perhaps TRBD1 or TRBD2, as 5 bases match in each case. The DNA is as follows: TGTGCCAGCAGCGTATCCGGGACCAGGCCCGATACGCAGTATTTT. The encoded protein is CASSVSGTRPDTQYF. Supplemented by the reference TRBV7-3 and TRBJ2-3 proteins around the CDR3, the complete variable domain is GAGVSQTPSNKVTEKGKYVELRCDPISGHTALYWYRQSLGQGPEFLIYFQGTGAADDSGLPNDRFFAVRPEGSVSTLKIQRTERGDSAVYLCASSVSGTRPDTQYFGPGTRLTVL.